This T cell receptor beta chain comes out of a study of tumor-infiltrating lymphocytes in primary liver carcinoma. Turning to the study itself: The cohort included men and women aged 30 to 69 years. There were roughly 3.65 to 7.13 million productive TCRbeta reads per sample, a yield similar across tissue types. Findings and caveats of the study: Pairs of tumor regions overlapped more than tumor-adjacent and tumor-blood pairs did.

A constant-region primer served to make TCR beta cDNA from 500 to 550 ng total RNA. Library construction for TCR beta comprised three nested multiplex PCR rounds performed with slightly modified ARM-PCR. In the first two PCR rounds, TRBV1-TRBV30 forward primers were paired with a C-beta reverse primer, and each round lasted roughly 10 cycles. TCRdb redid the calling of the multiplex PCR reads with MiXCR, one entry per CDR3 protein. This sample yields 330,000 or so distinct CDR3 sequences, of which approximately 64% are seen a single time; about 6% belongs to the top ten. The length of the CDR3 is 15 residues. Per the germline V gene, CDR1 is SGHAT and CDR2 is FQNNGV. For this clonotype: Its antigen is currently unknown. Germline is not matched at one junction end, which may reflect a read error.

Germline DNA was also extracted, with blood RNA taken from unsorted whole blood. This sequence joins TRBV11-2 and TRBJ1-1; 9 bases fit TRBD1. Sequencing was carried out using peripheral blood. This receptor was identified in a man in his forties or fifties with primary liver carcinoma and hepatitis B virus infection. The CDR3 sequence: CASSKDRGKNTETFF. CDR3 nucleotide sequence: TGTGCCAGCAGCAAGGACAGGGGCAAGAACACTGAAACTTTCTTT.